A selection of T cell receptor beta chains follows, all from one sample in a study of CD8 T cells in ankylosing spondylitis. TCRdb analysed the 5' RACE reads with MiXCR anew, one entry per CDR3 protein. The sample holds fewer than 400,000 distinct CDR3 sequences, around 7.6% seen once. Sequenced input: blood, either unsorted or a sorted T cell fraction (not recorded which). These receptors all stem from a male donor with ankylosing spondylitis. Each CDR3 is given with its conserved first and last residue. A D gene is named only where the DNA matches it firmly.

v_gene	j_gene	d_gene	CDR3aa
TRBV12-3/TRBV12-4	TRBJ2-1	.	CASSLFLGWGNEQFF
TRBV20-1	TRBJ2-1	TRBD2	CSARDLLGLANYNEQFF
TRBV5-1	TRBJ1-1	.	CASRLTRTESEAFF
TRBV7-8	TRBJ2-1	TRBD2	CASSLEIRASGRASEQFF
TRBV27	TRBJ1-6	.	CASSTSGFYSPLHF
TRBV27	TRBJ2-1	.	CASSFPVGAGGNNEQFF
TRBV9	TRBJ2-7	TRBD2	CASSASGRDYEQYF
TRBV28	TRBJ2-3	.	CASSLWGTVSTDTQYF
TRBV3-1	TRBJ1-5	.	CASSQGGQRNQPQHF
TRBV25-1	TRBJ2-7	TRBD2	CASRPGLAGGYEQYF
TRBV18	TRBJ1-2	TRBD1	CASSPLGTGNNYGYTF
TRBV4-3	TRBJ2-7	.	CASSQDYGGYEQYF
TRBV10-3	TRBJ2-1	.	CAISVPPGNEQFF
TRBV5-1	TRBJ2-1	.	CASSLVGPPGNEQFF
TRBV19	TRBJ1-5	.	CASSIGGSNQPQHF
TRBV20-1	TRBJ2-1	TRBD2	CRVAGVLSSYNEQFF
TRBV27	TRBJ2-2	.	CASSFKGANTGELFF
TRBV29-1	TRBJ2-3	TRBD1	CSARQGADTQYF
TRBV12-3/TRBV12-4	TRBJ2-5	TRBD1	CASRDREFGWTQYF
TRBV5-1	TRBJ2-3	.	CASSLAEGENTDTQYF
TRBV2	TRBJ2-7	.	CASNRDSPRSSYEQYF
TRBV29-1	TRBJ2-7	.	CSVGRGTYEQYF
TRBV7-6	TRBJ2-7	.	CASSLGPSVTYEQYF
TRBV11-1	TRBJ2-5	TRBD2	CASSLEVPTSGRGETQYF
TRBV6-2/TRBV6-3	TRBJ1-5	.	CATQWGGRYQPQHF
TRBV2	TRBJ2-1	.	CATLRGSNEQFF
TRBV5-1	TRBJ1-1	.	CASSLEIGGQNTEAFF
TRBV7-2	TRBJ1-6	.	CASSLFGYMDSPLHF
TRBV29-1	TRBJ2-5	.	CSASDSQETQYF
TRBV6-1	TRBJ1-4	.	CASTETSSARKLFF
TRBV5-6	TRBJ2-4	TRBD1	CATRQGPTKNIQYF
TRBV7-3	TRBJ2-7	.	CASNILDRRPYEQYF
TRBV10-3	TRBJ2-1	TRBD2	CAISEDPSGRINEQFF